The rows below give T cell receptor beta chains drawn from one sample of a study of CD8 T cells in ankylosing spondylitis. TCRdb used MiXCR to reprocess the 5' RACE reads, holding one entry per CDR3 protein. Of roughly 180,000 distinct CDR3 sequences listed, 9.5% to 15% were seen once; the top ten hold about 15%. The sequencing input was blood, either unsorted or a sorted T cell fraction (not recorded which). Receptor source: a male donor with ankylosing spondylitis or in good health (not recorded which). Each CDR3 is given with its conserved first and last residue. The D gene is left open where the match is weak. Rows give clone size only sometimes, using once, few, many, or a class for an expanded clone.

j_call v_call clone_size d_call cdr3_nt cdr3_aa
TRBJ2-5 TRBV12-3/TRBV12-4 many - TGTGCCAGCAGTTTAGGAGGGAACCAGGAGACCCAGTACTTC CASSLGGNQETQYF
TRBJ2-7 TRBV7-8 few - TGTGCCAGCAGCTTAGAAAGGGGTATGGGCGAGCAGTACTTC CASSLERGMGEQYF
TRBJ2-6 TRBV13 - - TGTGCCAGCAGCTTTAGATTGGGGGACGGGGCCAACGTCCTGACTTTC CASSFRLGDGANVLTF
TRBJ1-1 TRBV27 few - TGTGCCGTGGGGGGGGGCTTCATGAACACTGAAGCTTTCTTT CAVGGGFMNTEAFF
TRBJ2-7 TRBV2 few TRBD2 TGTGCCAGCGGGTGGACTAGCGCCTCCGTCAACGAGCAGTACTTC CASGWTSASVNEQYF
TRBJ2-7 TRBV5-5 few - TGTGCCAGCAGCTTGGGCCCCGGGGAAACCTACGAGCAGTACTTC CASSLGPGETYEQYF
TRBJ2-3 TRBV30 - TRBD1 TGTGCCCAAACCCGGACAGGGGACCACCAGATACGCACAGATACGCAGTATTTT CAQTRTGDHQIRTDTQYF
TRBJ1-1 TRBV27 few - TGTGCCAGCAGTTTAATAGGGAACACTGAAGCTTTCTTT CASSLIGNTEAFF
TRBJ2-7 TRBV12-5 - - TGTGCTAGTGGTTTGAGGGGATCCTGCGAGCAGTACTTC CASGLRGSCEQYF
TRBJ2-7 TRBV14 - - TGTGCCAGCAGCCAAGAGACACTCTCCTACGAGCAGTACTTC CASSQETLSYEQYF
TRBJ2-1 TRBV2 - TRBD2 TGTGCCAGCAGTGAATTAACTAGCGGGGGATACAATGAGCAGTTCTTC CASSELTSGGYNEQFF
TRBJ2-7 TRBV11-2 few - TGTGCCAGCAGCTTAGATATGGCTACCCCGGCATACGAGCAGTACTTC CASSLDMATPAYEQYF
TRBJ2-7 TRBV29-1 few TRBD2 TGCAGCGTTGGGGGGGGGACCCCCTACGAGCAGTACTTC CSVGGGTPYEQYF
TRBJ2-1 TRBV10-3 few - TGTGCCATCAGTGACCCCAATGGGTCCAACAATGAGCAGTTCTTC CAISDPNGSNNEQFF
TRBJ2-3 TRBV25-1 - TRBD1 TGTGCCAGCAGTGCCCCGGACAGGTCTGGCACAGATACGCAGTATTTT CASSAPDRSGTDTQYF
TRBJ1-1 TRBV10-3 - TRBD1 TGTGCCATCAGTGAGGGACAGGGGAACACTGAAGCTTTCTTT CAISEGQGNTEAFF
TRBJ2-7 TRBV6-1 - - TGTGCCAGCAGTGAAAGGCTACTCTACGAGCAGTACTTC CASSERLLYEQYF
TRBJ2-7 TRBV4-1 - - TGCGCCAGCAGCCAAGATCCACTAGCTCGTTCCTACGAGCAGTACTTC CASSQDPLARSYEQYF
TRBJ2-1 TRBV29-1 - - TGCAGCGTTGAATTCGGGGGCGATGAGCAGTTCTTC CSVEFGGDEQFF
TRBJ2-1 TRBV9 few - TGTGCCAGCAGCGCCCTATACAATGAGCAGTTCTTC CASSALYNEQFF
TRBJ2-2 TRBV29-1 - - TGCAGCGTTGAGATCCCCGGGGGAACCGGGGAGCTGTTTTTT CSVEIPGGTGELFF
TRBJ1-1 TRBV2 few - TGTGCCAGCAGTGCCTGGGGCACTGAAGCTTTCTTT CASSAWGTEAFF
TRBJ2-1 TRBV5-4 - - TGTGCCAGCAGCTGGGGGACGGACAATGAGCAGTTCTTC CASSWGTDNEQFF
TRBJ2-5 TRBV14 few - TGTGCCAGCAGCCAGTATACCAGCGTAGAGACCCAGTACTTC CASSQYTSVETQYF
TRBJ1-1 TRBV5-1 - TRBD1 TGCGCCAGCAGCTTGGTCCCTTACAGGGGGTTGAACACTGAAGCTTTCTTT CASSLVPYRGLNTEAFF
TRBJ2-2 TRBV29-1 many TRBD2 TGCAGCGTTGAAGGACTAGCGGGAACCACGAACACCGGGGAGCTGTTTTTT CSVEGLAGTTNTGELFF
TRBJ2-1 TRBV7-9 many - TGTGCCAGCAGCTTAGCGCACGGGGGCAATGAGCAGTTCTTC CASSLAHGGNEQFF
TRBJ2-1 TRBV5-1 many TRBD1 TGCGCCAGCAGCCTGGAGACAGGGCGGAATGAGCAGTTCTTC CASSLETGRNEQFF
TRBJ2-3 TRBV2 few - TGTGCCAGCAACGACCCACCAGCGGGTAGCACAGATACGCAGTATTTT CASNDPPAGSTDTQYF
TRBJ2-7 TRBV6-5 - - TGTGCCAGCAGTTACGAGGCCAGTCAGGGGTTTAAGCAGTACTTC CASSYEASQGFKQYF
TRBJ1-2 TRBV12-3/TRBV12-4 many TRBD1 TGTGCCAGCAAGCCGGACAGGGGTCCCTCCCCTGGCTACACCTTC CASKPDRGPSPGYTF
TRBJ2-3 TRBV2 few TRBD2 TGTGCCAGCAGTGATAGTCGGAGCGGGAGGGCGACAGATACGCAGTATTTT CASSDSRSGRATDTQYF
TRBJ2-5 TRBV5-1 many - TGCGCCAGCAGCTTAATGCCTAACTACCAAGAGACCCAGTACTTC CASSLMPNYQETQYF
TRBJ1-1 TRBV12-3/TRBV12-4 few - TGTGCCAGCAGTCCGGTTGAAGCTTTCTTT CASSPVEAFF
TRBJ2-1 TRBV7-9 many TRBD2 TGTGCCAGCAGCCGAGCGGGAGATCCCTACAATGAGCAGTTCTTC CASSRAGDPYNEQFF
TRBJ2-1 TRBV20-1 few TRBD2 TGCAGTGCTAAGACTAGCGAGAGCTCCTACAATGAGCAGTTCTTC CSAKTSESSYNEQFF
TRBJ2-1 TRBV19 many TRBD2 TGTGCCAGTAGTACCCGGACTAGCGGGCTCAATGAGCAGTTCTTC CASSTRTSGLNEQFF
TRBJ2-7 TRBV20-1 few - TGCAGTGCTAGAGATGAAAGGGGCCTAGCCCGCTACGAGCAGTACTTC CSARDERGLARYEQYF
TRBJ1-1 TRBV6-2/TRBV6-3 - - TGTGCCAGCACGAGGGGCACTGAAGCTTTCTTT CASTRGTEAFF
TRBJ2-2 TRBV4-1 few - TGCGCCAGCAGCCAAGAAGGGGGAGGATTAACCGGGGAGCTGTTTTTT CASSQEGGGLTGELFF
TRBJ2-7 TRBV20-1 - TRBD2 TGCAGTGCCGCCGGGACTAGTGTTTACGAGCAGTACTTC CSAAGTSVYEQYF
TRBJ1-2 TRBV11-2 few - TGTGCCAGCAGCCTGACGGAAGGGGTCTATGGCTACACCTTC CASSLTEGVYGYTF
TRBJ2-3 TRBV7-6 few - TGTGCCAGCCGACCGACGGGGAGACGAGATACGCAGTATTTT CASRPTGRRDTQYF
TRBJ1-4 TRBV12-3/TRBV12-4 - - TGTGCCAGCAGTTTCGGGGGTGTTGAAAAACTGTTTTTT CASSFGGVEKLFF
TRBJ2-1 TRBV27 - - TGTGCCAGCAGTCCGGGACACAACTCCTACAATGAGCAGTTCTTC CASSPGHNSYNEQFF
TRBJ2-2 TRBV11-2 - - TGTGCCAGCAGCTCTACCACTGGGCCCGGGGAGCTGTTTTTT CASSSTTGPGELFF